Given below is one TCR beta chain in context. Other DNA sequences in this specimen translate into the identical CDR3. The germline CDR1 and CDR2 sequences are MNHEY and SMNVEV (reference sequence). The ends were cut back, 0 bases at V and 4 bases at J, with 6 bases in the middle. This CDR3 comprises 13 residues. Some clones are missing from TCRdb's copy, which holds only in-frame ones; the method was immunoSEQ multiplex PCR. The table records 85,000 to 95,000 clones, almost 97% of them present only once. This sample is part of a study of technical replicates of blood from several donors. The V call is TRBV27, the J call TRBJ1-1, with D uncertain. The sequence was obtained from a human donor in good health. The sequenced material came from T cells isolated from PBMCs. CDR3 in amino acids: CASSLSRGTEAFF. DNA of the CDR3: TGTGCCAGCAGTTTATCCCGGGGCACTGAAGCTTTCTTT.